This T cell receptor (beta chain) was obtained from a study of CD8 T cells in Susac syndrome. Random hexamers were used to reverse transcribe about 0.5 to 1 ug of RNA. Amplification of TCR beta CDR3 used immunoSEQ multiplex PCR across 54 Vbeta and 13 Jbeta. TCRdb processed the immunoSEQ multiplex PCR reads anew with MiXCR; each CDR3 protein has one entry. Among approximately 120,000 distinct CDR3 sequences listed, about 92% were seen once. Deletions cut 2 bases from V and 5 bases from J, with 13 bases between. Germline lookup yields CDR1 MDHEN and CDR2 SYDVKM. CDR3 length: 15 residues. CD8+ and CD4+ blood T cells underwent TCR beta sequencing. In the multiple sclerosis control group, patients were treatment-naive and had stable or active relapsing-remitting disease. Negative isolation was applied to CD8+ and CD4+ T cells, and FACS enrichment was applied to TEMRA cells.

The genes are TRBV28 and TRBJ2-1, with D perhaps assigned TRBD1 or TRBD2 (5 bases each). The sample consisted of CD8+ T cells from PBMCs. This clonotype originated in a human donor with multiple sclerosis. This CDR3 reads CASSLDSGGDNEQFF. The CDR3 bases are TGTGCCAGCAGTTTAGATAGTGGGGGTGACAATGAGCAGTTCTTC.